The 14 T cell receptor beta chains presented below share a single source sample, sequenced in a study of identical twins. MiXCR, applied by TCRdb to the 5' RACE reads, yields one record per CDR3 protein. Counted here are 450,000 or so distinct CDR3 sequences, more than 13% occurring once; the ten biggest clones make up around 0.57%. These same data were also listed under a study on yellow fever vaccine responses in identical twins.

Sample: CD4+ T cells sorted from blood. Source of these receptors: a woman between 18 and 30 years old in good health.

The chain employs TRBV14 and TRBJ2-7, with 7 bases fitting TRBD1. The V gene end was trimmed by 0 bases and the J gene end by 2 bases; junction bases not matched to a gene: 10. This CDR3 comprises 17 residues. The germline CDR1 and CDR2 sequences are SGHDN and FVKESK. The CDR3 loop is CASSQDVGTVPPYEQYF. CDR3 nucleotides: TGTGCCAGCAGCCAAGATGTCGGGACAGTTCCTCCCTACGAGCAGTACTTC. Supplemented by reference TRBV14 and TRBJ2-7, the full variable domain reads EAGVTQFPSHSVIEKGQTVTLRCDPISGHDNLYWYRRVMGKEIKFLLHFVKESKQDESGMPNNRFLAERTGGTYSTLKVQPAELEDSGVYFCASSQDVGTVPPYEQYFGPGTRLTVT.

This clonotype was counted between two and nine times. Here the CDR3 reads CASSLSGLVTDTQYF. Written as DNA, the CDR3 is TGCGCCAGCAGCTTGTCCGGACTCGTGACAGATACGCAGTATTTT. This chain joins TRBV5-1 and TRBJ2-3; perhaps TRBD2 as D (5 bases). The length of the CDR3 is 15 residues. V was pared by 1 base and J by 3 bases, with 12 bases between. Looked up from germline, CDR1 is SGHRS and CDR2 is YFSETQ.

The sample holds a few counts of this clonotype. The chain has TRBV3-1 and TRBJ2-5; 7 positions agree with TRBD2. CDR3 size: 16 residues. CDR1 and CDR2 from the germline V gene are LGHDT and YNNKEL (reference sequence). V lost 4 bases and J lost 1; bases outside the gene matches: 9. This CDR3 is CASSLSSGAPQETQYF. As DNA, the CDR3 is TGTGCCAGCAGCCTTTCAAGCGGGGCACCCCAAGAGACCCAGTACTTC.

This chain links TRBV7-2 with TRBJ2-7; TRBD2 agrees at 9 bases. There are 15 residues in the CDR3. V lost 7 bases, J lost 0 bases, and 7 bases stayed unmatched. Germline CDR1 SGHTA, CDR2 FQGNSA. The CDR3 DNA reads as TGTGCCAGCATCGGGGTAGCGGGGGCCTCCTACGAGCAGTACTTC. Protein: CASIGVAGASYEQYF.

This clonotype was recorded a few times. The rearrangement uses TRBV6-1 and TRBJ2-5, with TRBD1 identical over 10 bases. Trimming cost V 10 bases and J 5 bases; bases outside gene matches: 7. Germline CDR1 MNHNS, CDR2 SASEGT. CDR3 length: 13 residues. DNA for the CDR3: TGTGCCACCAGACAGGGGGCGGATGAGACCCAGTACTTC. Translation gives CATRQGADETQYF.

Ten or more counts support this clonotype. This chain uses TRBV20-1 with TRBJ2-3; D remains ambiguous. Germline CDR1 DFQATT, CDR2 SNEGSKA (reference sequence). CDR3 size: 11 residues. V was trimmed by 3 bases and J by 6 bases, leaving 7 bases between them. Here the CDR3 DNA reads TGCAGTGCTAGTCCAGCGGATACGCAGTATTTT. It yields the protein CSASPADTQYF.

This clonotype occurred a few times. V usage is TRBV12-3 or TRBV12-4 and J usage is TRBJ1-5, with D unclear. The CDR3 has 12 amino acids. V was cut by 5 bases and J by 0 bases, with 2 bases left in between. Here the CDR3 DNA reads TGTGCCAGCAGTACTAGCAATCAGCCCCAGCATTTT. Amino acid sequence: CASSTSNQPQHF.

This clonotype was picked up many times. The DNA of the CDR3 is TGCGCCAGCAGTGACAGGGGAGATAACATTCAGTACTTC. It encodes CASSDRGDNIQYF. V gene TRBV10-1 combines with J gene TRBJ2-4; maybe TRBD1 (6 bases). V lost 3 bases and J lost 7, with 10 bases in between. Germline V gene lookup returns CDR1 WNHNN and CDR2 SYGVQD (reference sequence). The CDR3 totals 13 residues.

At least ten counts were recorded for this clonotype. The J gene is TRBJ2-7, the V gene TRBV6-2 or TRBV6-3; D unresolved. V was shortened by 7 bases and J by 4 bases, with 20 bases between the two germline ends. The CDR3 is made up of 15 amino acids. Germline CDR1 reads MNHEY; CDR2 reads SVGEGT. The CDR3 loop is CASTHGLPPSYEQYF. The DNA of the CDR3 is TGTGCCAGCACCCACGGTCTCCCCCCTTCGTACGAGCAGTACTTC.

This clonotype has only a few counts. The chain recombines TRBV20-1 with TRBJ2-5; no definite D call. Germline CDR1 is DFQATT and CDR2 is SNEGSKA (reference sequence). The CDR3 runs 11 residues. Trimming took off 4 bases at V and 4 bases at J, with 7 bases between the two ends. The CDR3 reads CSATIGETQYF. The CDR3 bases are TGCAGTGCTACCATCGGAGAGACCCAGTACTTC.

This clonotype has only a few counts. V and J are TRBV27 and TRBJ2-1; D is possibly TRBD1 (7 bases). The germline CDR1 and CDR2 sequences are MNHEY and SMNVEV (reference sequence). V was pared by 5 bases and J by 9 bases, with 14 bases between. The CDR3 is 13 residues long. In nucleotides, the CDR3 is TGTGCCAGCAGTCAGGGGGGTTTCGGTGAGCAGTTCTTC. Translating it yields CASSQGGFGEQFF.

This clonotype was detected ten times or more. The CDR3 DNA sequence: TGCAGCGTTGACAGAAAAGAGACCCAGTACTTC. Amino acid sequence: CSVDRKETQYF. The chain employs TRBV29-1 and TRBJ2-5, with D unresolved. CDR1 is SQVTM and CDR2 is ANQGSEA in the germline V gene. Deletions cut 3 bases from V and 3 bases from J, with 5 bases between. The CDR3 totals 11 residues.

This clonotype occurred a few times. The chain uses TRBV20-1 and TRBJ1-6; D is unresolved. Germline CDR1 reads DFQATT; CDR2 reads SNEGSKA (reference sequence). V was shortened by 8 bases and J by 0 bases, with 8 bases between the two germline ends. This CDR3 region has 13 residues. The CDR3 nucleotides read TGCAGTTCAACTAGCTCCTATAATTCACCCCTCCACTTT. It translates to CSSTSSYNSPLHF.

This clonotype was detected a few times. CDR3 sequence reads: CAIRPGQGNTGELFF. The CDR3 coding sequence is TGTGCCATCAGACCGGGACAGGGGAACACCGGGGAGCTGTTTTTT. J is TRBJ2-2 and V is TRBV10-3, with 9 positions matching TRBD1. This CDR3 comprises 15 residues. Looked up from germline, CDR1 is ENHRY and CDR2 is SYGVKD. V lost 6 bases and J lost 1; bases outside the gene matches: 3.